This TCR beta chain came from a study of cytomegalovirus exposure and HLA in healthy donors. For the study at large: Unique TCRs from HLA-typed donors, around 93 million of them, were held in an early data release. Study-level points and caveats: Solely CMV serostatus was available to characterize immune exposure. Some TCR beta chains (164 of them) were listed as cytomegalovirus-associated.

The PCR employed 60 Vbeta primers together with 13 Jbeta primers. Methods used by the authors: It was a later analysis that counted 75 million to 90 million unique TCR beta chains, of which some 10 million were shared. Profiling relied on immunoSEQ multiplex PCR, and the TCRdb table lists in-frame clones only, not all of them. V, J and clone size are those of that table, while D and trimming were read from the DNA. The table has more than 150,000 clones, less than 90% seen once. V shed 5 bases and J 0 bases; nucleotides not matched to a gene: 9. CDR3 length equals 17 residues. Germline assignment: CDR1 LNHDA and CDR2 SQIVND (reference sequence). Turning to this clone: Its matching antigen is unknown.

The TCR comes from a girl under two years old in good health and CMV-seronegative. Source material: PBMCs. The genes are TRBV19 and TRBJ2-4; 8 positions agree with TRBD1. CDR3 in amino acids: CASSSPTGALAKNIQYF. The CDR3 region has the DNA TGTGCCAGTAGTTCCCCGACAGGGGCCCTAGCCAAAAACATTCAGTACTTC. The full variable domain, with the rest looked up from reference TRBV19 and TRBJ2-4, is DGGITQSPKYLFRKEGQNVTLSCEQNLNHDAMYWYRQDPGQGLRLIYYSQIVNDFQKGDIAEGYSVSREKKESFPLTVTSAQKNPTAFYLCASSSPTGALAKNIQYFGAGTRLSVL.